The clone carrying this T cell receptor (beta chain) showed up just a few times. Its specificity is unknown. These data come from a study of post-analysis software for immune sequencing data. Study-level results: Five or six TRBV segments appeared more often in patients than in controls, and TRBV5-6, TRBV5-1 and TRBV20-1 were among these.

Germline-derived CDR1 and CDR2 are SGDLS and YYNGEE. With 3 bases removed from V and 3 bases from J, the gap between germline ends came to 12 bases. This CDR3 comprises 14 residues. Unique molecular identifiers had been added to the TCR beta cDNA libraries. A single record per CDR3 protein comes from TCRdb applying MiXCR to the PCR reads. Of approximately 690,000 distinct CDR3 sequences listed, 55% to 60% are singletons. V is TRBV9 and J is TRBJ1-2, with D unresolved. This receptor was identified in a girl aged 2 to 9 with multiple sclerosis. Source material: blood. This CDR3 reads CASSAGVGDYGYTF. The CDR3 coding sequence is TGTGCCAGCAGCGCCGGGGTCGGGGACTATGGCTACACCTTC.